Each of the 18 T cell receptor beta chains below was sequenced from the same sample in a study of T cells after posttransplantation cyclophosphamide. Sequencing was performed with immunoSEQ multiplex PCR; in TCRdb, only in-frame clones are kept and a portion is missing. Here the sample spans roughly 8,500 clones, approximately 89% being singletons. Sequencing used memory CD4+ T cells sorted from PBMCs. These receptors were collected from an older woman in good health, CMV-negative, and a related stem cell transplant donor.

This clone was observed a handful of times. The chain links TRBV11-2 to TRBJ1-6; D might be TRBD1 (5 bases). The CDR3 runs 14 residues. V was clipped by 1 base and J by 7 bases, with 8 bases between them. Germline V CDR1 and CDR2: SGHAT, FQNNGV. CDR3 region: CASSLGQGNSPLHF. For the CDR3, the DNA is TGTGCCAGCAGCTTAGGCCAGGGAAATTCACCCCTCCACTTT.

This sequence joins TRBV19 and TRBJ2-3; weak D call: TRBD1 (6 bases). Germline loops: CDR1 LNHDA, CDR2 SQIVND (reference sequence). The CDR3 is 14 residues long. Trimming shortened V by 3 bases and J by 9 bases, and 16 bases separated the two germline ends. The CDR3 sequence: CASSIPSQGKTQYF. In DNA, the CDR3 is TGTGCCAGTAGTATCCCCTCCCAGGGGAAGACGCAGTATTTT.

V usage is TRBV5-1 and J usage is TRBJ1-1; D unresolved. The CDR3 sequence is 15 residues long. Germline values: CDR1 SGHRS, CDR2 YFSETQ. V lost 4 bases, J lost 0 bases, and 13 bases lay in between. CDR3 DNA: TGCGCCAGCAGCCCAATACAGAGTTTGAACACTGAAGCTTTCTTT. Translated: CASSPIQSLNTEAFF.

This chain connects TRBV14 to TRBJ2-7; D unresolved. With 2 bases removed from V and 3 bases from J, the gap between germline ends came to 8 bases. Germline assignment: CDR1 SGHDN and CDR2 FVKESK. The CDR3 spans 13 residues. CDR3 sequence: CASSQIPGYEQYF. Written as DNA, the CDR3 is TGTGCCAGCAGCCAAATCCCCGGCTACGAGCAGTACTTC. Supplemented by reference TRBV14 and TRBJ2-7, the full variable domain reads EAGVTQFPSHSVIEKGQTVTLRCDPISGHDNLYWYRRVMGKEIKFLLHFVKESKQDESGMPNNRFLAERTGGTYSTLKVQPAELEDSGVYFCASSQIPGYEQYFGPGTRLTVT.

The genes are TRBV5-1 and TRBJ2-1, with 7 positions matching TRBD2. Germline V gives CDR1 SGHRS, CDR2 YFSETQ. The CDR3 is made up of 15 amino acids. The junction had 11 bases not matched to a gene; V was cut back by 6 bases and J by 5 bases. The CDR3 reads CASTHRTLADNEQFF. The CDR3 coding sequence is TGCGCCAGCACCCACCGGACGCTAGCGGACAATGAGCAGTTCTTC.

As for this clone: The sample carries other DNA sequences with the same CDR3. V gene TRBV4-2 combines with J gene TRBJ1-6, with D hard to call. This CDR3 spans 15 amino acids. With 0 bases removed from V and 7 bases from J, the gap between germline ends came to 10 bases. Germline CDR1 and CDR2: LGHNA and YNFKEQ. CDR3 DNA sequence: TGTGCCAGCAGCCAAGAGTCGGGTGGCAATTCACCCCTCCACTTT. Its protein is CASSQESGGNSPLHF.

This rearrangement joins TRBV2 to TRBJ2-1, with D hard to call. V was cut by 1 base and J by 0 bases, with 7 bases left in between. Germline V gene sequence: CDR1 SNHLY, CDR2 FYNNEI. The CDR3 spans 15 residues. The CDR3 DNA reads TGTGCCAGCAGTGAAGGGCGGAGCTCCTACAATGAGCAGTTCTTC. It translates to CASSEGRSSYNEQFF. Together with reference TRBV2 and TRBJ2-1, the CDR3 gives the full variable domain: EPEVTQTPSHQVTQMGQEVILRCVPISNHLYFYWYRQILGQKVEFLVSFYNNEISEKSEIFDDQFSVERPDGSNFTLKIRSTKLEDSAMYFCASSEGRSSYNEQFFGPGTRLTVL.

The chain combines TRBV28 with TRBJ1-2; 7 bases agree with TRBD1. This CDR3 is 15 amino acids long. V shed 6 bases, J shed 1 base, and the junction held 8 bases outside the gene matches. Germline V gene sequence: CDR1 MDHEN, CDR2 SYDVKM. The CDR3 DNA sequence: TGTGCCAGCAGAGCCTCGGGACAGTATAACTATGGCTACACCTTC. It is translated as CASRASGQYNYGYTF.

This rearrangement joins TRBV6-5 to TRBJ1-5, with 8 bases aligning to TRBD1. CDR3 length: 16 residues. Germline V gene lookup returns CDR1 MNHEY and CDR2 SVGAGI. Trimming took 4 bases from V and 2 from J; bases not matched to a gene: 7. The CDR3 reads CASSSLRGQGNQPQHF. Here the CDR3 DNA reads TGTGCCAGCAGTTCACTCAGGGGGCAGGGCAATCAGCCCCAGCATTTT.

The chain links TRBV11-3 to TRBJ2-1, with TRBD2 identical over 14 bases. Germline assignment: CDR1 SGHNT and CDR2 YENEEA. V dropped 3 bases and J dropped 8; count of bases not matched to a gene: 12. CDR3 size: 18 residues. This CDR3 is CASSFTNRLAGGPHEQFF. Written as DNA, the CDR3 is TGTGCCAGCAGCTTCACCAATCGACTAGCGGGAGGGCCCCATGAGCAGTTCTTC. The variable domain in full, with the rest retrieved from reference TRBV11-3 and TRBJ2-1, is EAGVVQSPRYKIIEKKQPVAFWCNPISGHNTLYWYLQNLGQGPELLIRYENEEAVDDSQLPKDRFSAERLKGVDSTLKIQPAELGDSAVYLCASSFTNRLAGGPHEQFFGPGTRLTVL.

The V call is TRBV11-2, the J call TRBJ1-3; TRBD1 matches at 7 bases. The CDR3 length is 15 residues. The germline V gene has CDR1 SGHAT and CDR2 FQNNGV. The junction had 4 bases not matched to a gene; V was cut back by 5 bases and J by 0 bases. This CDR3 reads CASSLQGFSGNTIYF. DNA of the CDR3: TGTGCCAGCAGCCTACAGGGGTTCTCTGGAAACACCATATATTTT. The complete variable domain, with remaining parts taken from reference TRBV11-2 and TRBJ1-3, reads EAGVAQSPRYKIIEKRQSVAFWCNPISGHATLYWYQQILGQGPKLLIQFQNNGVVDDSQLPKDRFSAERLKGVDSTLKIQPAKLEDSAVYLCASSLQGFSGNTIYFGEGSWLTVV.

The rearrangement uses TRBV7-6 and TRBJ2-7; D remains unclear. Germline assignment: CDR1 SGHVS and CDR2 FNYEAQ. CDR3 length: 12 residues. V was pared by 5 bases and J by 0 bases, with 5 bases between. The CDR3 nucleotides are TGTGCCAGCAGCCCTACCTCCTACGAGCAGTACTTC. Its translation: CASSPTSYEQYF.

J is TRBJ2-7 and V is TRBV5-6, with 7 bases identical to TRBD2. With V trimmed by 4 bases and J by 6 bases, 7 bases remained unmatched. The length of the CDR3 is 13 residues. Per germline, CDR1 SGHDT and CDR2 YYEEEE. The CDR3 DNA follows: TGTGCCAGCAGCCGGCTAGCGGTTCCCGAGCAGTACTTC. It encodes CASSRLAVPEQYF.

This clone was recorded a few times. The rearrangement links TRBV27 to TRBJ1-3, with D perhaps matching TRBD1 (6 bases). Germline V gives CDR1 MNHEY, CDR2 SMNVEV (reference sequence). CDR3 length: 15 residues. Trimming took 10 bases from V and 0 from J, leaving 16 bases between them. The CDR3 DNA reads TGTGCCACCTCGGCGGGGGGGCCCTCTGGAAACACCATATATTTT. This codes for CATSAGGPSGNTIYF.

Only one count was recorded for this clone. The genes are TRBV19 and TRBJ1-2; D gene ambiguous. V dropped 5 bases and J dropped 4 bases, with 17 bases sitting between them. The CDR3 extends over 15 amino acids. Germline CDR1 LNHDA, CDR2 SQIVND (reference sequence). In nucleotides, the CDR3 is TGTGCCAGTAGTTTAGGAACAGCAGCAAGCTATGGCTACACCTTC. This sequence encodes CASSLGTAASYGYTF.

The CDR3 is CASSFYPQGAGEQYF. In DNA, the CDR3 is TGTGCCAGCAGTTTCTACCCCCAGGGGGCTGGCGAGCAGTACTTC. The rearrangement joins TRBV27 to TRBJ2-7; 8 positions agree with TRBD1. This CDR3 is built from 15 residues. The germline CDR1 and CDR2 sequences are MNHEY and SMNVEV (reference sequence). The trim removed 3 bases at V and 6 bases at J, leaving 10 bases unmatched.

V gene TRBV5-1 combines with J gene TRBJ2-3; D is unresolved. Germline CDR1 and CDR2: SGHRS and YFSETQ. There are 15 residues in the CDR3. V lost 4 bases and J lost 2, with 14 bases in between. The CDR3 region has the DNA TGCGCCAGCAGCCTTCCACAGATTACCACAGATACGCAGTATTTT. Protein: CASSLPQITTDTQYF.

CDR3 nucleotide sequence: TGTGCCAGCAGCTTAGCGCTAGCGGGAGGTTATAATGAGCAGTTCTTC. Translated: CASSLALAGGYNEQFF. The gene calls are TRBV7-2 and TRBJ2-1; 11 bases fit TRBD2. After removal of 0 bases from V and 7 bases from J, the junction contained 5 bases not matched to a gene. Germline V gene sequence: CDR1 SGHTA, CDR2 FQGNSA. The CDR3 sequence is 16 residues long.